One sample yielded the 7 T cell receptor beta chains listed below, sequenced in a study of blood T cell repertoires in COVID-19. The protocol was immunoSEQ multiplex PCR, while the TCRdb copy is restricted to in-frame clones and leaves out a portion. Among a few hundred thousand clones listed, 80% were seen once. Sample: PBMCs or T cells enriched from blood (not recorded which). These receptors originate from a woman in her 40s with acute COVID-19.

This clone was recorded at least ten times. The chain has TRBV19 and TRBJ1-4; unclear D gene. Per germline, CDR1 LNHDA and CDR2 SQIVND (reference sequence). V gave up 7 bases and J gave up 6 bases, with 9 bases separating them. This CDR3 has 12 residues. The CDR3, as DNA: TGTGCCAGTACCCGTGGGCATGAAAAACTGTTTTTT. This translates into CASTRGHEKLFF.

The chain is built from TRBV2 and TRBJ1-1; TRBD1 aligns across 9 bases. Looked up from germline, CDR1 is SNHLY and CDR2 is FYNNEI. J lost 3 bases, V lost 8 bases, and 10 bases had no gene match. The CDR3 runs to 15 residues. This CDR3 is CASSSHRGPDTEAFF. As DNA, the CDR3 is TGTGCCAGCTCATCCCACAGGGGGCCGGACACTGAAGCTTTCTTT.

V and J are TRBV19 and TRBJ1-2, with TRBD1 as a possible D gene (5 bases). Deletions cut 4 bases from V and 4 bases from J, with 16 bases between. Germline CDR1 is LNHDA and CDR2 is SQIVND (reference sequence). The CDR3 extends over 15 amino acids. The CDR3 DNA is TGTGCCAGTAGTAGCATCAGGGATATGGCCTATGGCTACACCTTC. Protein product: CASSSIRDMAYGYTF.

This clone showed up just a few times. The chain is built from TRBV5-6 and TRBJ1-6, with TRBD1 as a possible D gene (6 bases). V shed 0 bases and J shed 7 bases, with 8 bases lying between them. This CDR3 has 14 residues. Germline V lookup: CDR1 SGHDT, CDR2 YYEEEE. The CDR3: CASSLAGANSPLHF. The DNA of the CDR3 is TGTGCCAGCAGCTTGGCAGGGGCGAATTCACCCCTCCACTTT.

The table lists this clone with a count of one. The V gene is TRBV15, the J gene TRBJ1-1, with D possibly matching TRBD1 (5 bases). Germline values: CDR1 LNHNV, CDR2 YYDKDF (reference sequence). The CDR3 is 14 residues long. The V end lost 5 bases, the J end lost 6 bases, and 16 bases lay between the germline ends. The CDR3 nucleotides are TGTGCCACCAGCTTCGACCTACGGGGGGCTGAAGCTTTCTTT. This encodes CATSFDLRGAEAFF.

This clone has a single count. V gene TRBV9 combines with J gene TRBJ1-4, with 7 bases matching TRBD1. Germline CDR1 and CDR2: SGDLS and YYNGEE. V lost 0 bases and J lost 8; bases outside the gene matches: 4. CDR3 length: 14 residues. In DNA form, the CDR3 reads TGTGCCAGCAGCGTAGAGGGACAGAGAGAAAAACTGTTTTTT. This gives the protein CASSVEGQREKLFF. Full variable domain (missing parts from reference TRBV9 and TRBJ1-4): DSGVTQTPKHLITATGQRVTLRCSPRSGDLSVYWYQQSLDQGLQFLIQYYNGEERAKGNILERFSAQQFPDLHSELNLSSLELGDSALYFCASSVEGQREKLFFGSGTQLSVL.

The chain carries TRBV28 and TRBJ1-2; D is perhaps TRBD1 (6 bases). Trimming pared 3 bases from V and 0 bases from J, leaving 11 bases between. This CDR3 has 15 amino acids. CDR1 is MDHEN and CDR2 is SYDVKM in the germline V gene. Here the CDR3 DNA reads TGTGCCAGCAGTTTCCCGACAGGTTCTAACTATGGCTACACCTTC. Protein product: CASSFPTGSNYGYTF.